These T cell receptor beta chains were read from a single sample in a study of blood T cell repertoires in COVID-19. Generated by immunoSEQ multiplex PCR, the TCRdb table keeps only in-frame clones and is missing some. The sample shows about 310,000 clones, about 88% of them seen only once. Sequencing was performed on PBMCs or T cells enriched from blood (not recorded which). The receptors derive from a woman aged 40 to 50 who had recovered from COVID-19. The CDR3 runs from the conserved cysteine through the conserved F or W.

j_call v_call cdr3_aa
TRBJ2-2 TRBV5-6 CASRGQANTGELFF
TRBJ2-7 TRBV9 CASSPGPTGTRKDGPLGQYF
TRBJ2-5 TRBV5-4 CASSLRRGLQETQYF
TRBJ1-1 TRBV4-2 CASSQNRGEAFF
TRBJ2-7 TRBV7-2 CASSFGPGLAGAEQYF
TRBJ2-2 TRBV20-1 CSASKRAVKTGELFF
TRBJ2-5 TRBV6-5 CASTTSGGAETQYF
TRBJ2-7 TRBV28 CASSNDRDRGQEQYF
TRBJ1-2 TRBV10-2 CASSVDRDYGYTF
TRBJ1-5 TRBV18 CASSPEAQGYQPQHF
TRBJ2-1 TRBV4-3 CASSSGQGAYNEQFF
TRBJ1-3 TRBV10-3 CAISDPTGSGNTIYF
TRBJ1-2 TRBV24-1 CATSEGSKFYGYTF
TRBJ2-1 TRBV9 CASSLTGVNEQFF
TRBJ2-7 TRBV6-5 CASTGESSYEQYF